These 4 T cell receptor beta chains originate from one sample sequenced in a study of PD-L1 blockade in urothelial cancer. Sequenced by immunoSEQ multiplex PCR; TCRdb stores in-frame clones only, minus some. The sample has about 76,000 clones; approximately 90% are singletons. Time point of the sample: peripheral blood 6 weeks after treatment start. The sequences come from PBMCs, collected around atezolizumab (anti-PD-L1) treatment. The receptors derive from a woman of 80 years or more with urothelial cancer.

The chain has TRBV5-1 and TRBJ2-7; D possibly corresponds to TRBD1 (6 bases). CDR1 is SGHRS, CDR2 YFSETQ, per germline. V shed 1 base and J shed 6 bases, with 14 bases lying between them. The CDR3 is 14 residues long. CDR3 DNA: TGCGCCAGCAGCTTGTCCCTTGGGGGCGTCGAGCAGTACTTC. Protein: CASSLSLGGVEQYF.

This clone was found once. This chain connects TRBV5-1 to TRBJ1-1; D perhaps matches TRBD1 (5 bases). The CDR3 is 13 amino acids. Looked up from germline, CDR1 is SGHRS and CDR2 is YFSETQ. Deletions cut 0 bases from V and 4 bases from J, with 7 bases between. The CDR3 loop is CASSLGQLTEAFF. The CDR3 DNA is TGCGCCAGCAGCTTGGGACAGCTCACTGAAGCTTTCTTT.

The chain employs TRBV27 and TRBJ1-1; a weak D match, TRBD1 (5 bases). The ends were cut back, 6 bases at V and 5 bases at J, with 7 bases in the middle. CDR3 length equals 11 residues. CDR1 and CDR2 from the germline V gene are MNHEY and SMNVEV (reference sequence). CDR3 DNA: TGTGCCAGCAGGACAGTGACTGAAGCTTTCTTT. Translation gives CASRTVTEAFF.

The chain employs TRBV5-6 and TRBJ2-2, with 14 positions matching TRBD2. In germline, CDR1 is SGHDT, CDR2 YYEEEE. The J segment lost 7 bases and the V segment lost 4 bases, leaving 9 bases of the junction unmatched. The CDR3 totals 17 residues. The CDR3 nucleotides read TGTGCCAGCAGCGCCTCCGGGACTAGCGGGAGAGGCGGGGAGCTGTTTTTT. Translation: CASSASGTSGRGGELFF.